This TCR beta chain was sequenced in a study of blood T cell repertoires in COVID-19. Study as a whole: T cells, B-cell-depleted T cells, or PBMCs supplied cDNA or gDNA.

Sequenced by immunoSEQ multiplex PCR; TCRdb stores in-frame clones only, minus some. The sample includes roughly 250,000 clones, around 85% of them seen just once. Participants' reported clinical history set cohort assignment. V was shortened by 9 bases and J by 4 bases, with 17 bases between the two germline ends. This CDR3 has 14 amino acids. Germline V gene data show CDR1 as SGHRS and CDR2 as YFSETQ. This clonotype originated in a woman in her 40s with acute COVID-19. Source material: PBMCs or T cells enriched from blood (not recorded which). The genes are TRBV5-1 and TRBJ2-1, with D possibly being TRBD2 (5 bases). The CDR3 sequence: CATRGGGPYNEQFF. CDR3 nucleotide sequence: TGCGCCACTAGAGGCGGCGGGCCTTACAATGAGCAGTTCTTC.